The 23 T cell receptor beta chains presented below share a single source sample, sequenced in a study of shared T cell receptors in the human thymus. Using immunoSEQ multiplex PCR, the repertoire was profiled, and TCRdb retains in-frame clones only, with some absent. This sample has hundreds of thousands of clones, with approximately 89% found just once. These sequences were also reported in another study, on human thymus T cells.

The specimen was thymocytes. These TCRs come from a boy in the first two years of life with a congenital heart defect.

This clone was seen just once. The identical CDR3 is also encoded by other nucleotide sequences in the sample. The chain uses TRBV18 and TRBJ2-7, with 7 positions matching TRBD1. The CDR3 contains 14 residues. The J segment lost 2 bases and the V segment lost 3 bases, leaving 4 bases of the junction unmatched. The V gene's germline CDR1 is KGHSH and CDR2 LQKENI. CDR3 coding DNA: TGTGCCAGCTCACCCCGACAGGGAACCTACGAGCAGTACTTC. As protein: CASSPRQGTYEQYF.

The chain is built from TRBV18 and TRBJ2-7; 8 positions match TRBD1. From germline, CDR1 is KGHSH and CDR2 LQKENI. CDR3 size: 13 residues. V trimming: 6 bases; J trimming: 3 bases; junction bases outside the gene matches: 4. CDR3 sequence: CASSLTGDYEQYF. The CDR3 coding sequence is TGTGCCAGCTCCCTGACAGGGGACTACGAGCAGTACTTC.

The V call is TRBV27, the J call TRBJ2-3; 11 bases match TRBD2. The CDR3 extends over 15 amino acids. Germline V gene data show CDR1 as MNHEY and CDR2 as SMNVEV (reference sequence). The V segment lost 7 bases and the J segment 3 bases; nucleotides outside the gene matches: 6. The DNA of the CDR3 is TGTGCCAGCAAGGGACTAGCGGAAGAAACAGATACGCAGTATTTT. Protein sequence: CASKGLAEETDTQYF.

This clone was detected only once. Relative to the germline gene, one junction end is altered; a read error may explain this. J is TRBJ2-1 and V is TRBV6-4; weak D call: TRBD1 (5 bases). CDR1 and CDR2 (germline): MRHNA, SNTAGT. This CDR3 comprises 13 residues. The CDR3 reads CASSADSYTEQFF. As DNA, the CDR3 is TGTGCCAGCAGTGCCGACAGCTACACTGAGCAGTTCTTC.

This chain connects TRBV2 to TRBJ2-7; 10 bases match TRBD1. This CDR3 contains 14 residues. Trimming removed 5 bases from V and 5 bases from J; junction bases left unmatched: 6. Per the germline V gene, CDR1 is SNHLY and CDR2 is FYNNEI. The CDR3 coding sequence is TGTGCCAGCAGTCGACAGGGGGCGAAGAACGAGCAGTACTTC. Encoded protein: CASSRQGAKNEQYF.

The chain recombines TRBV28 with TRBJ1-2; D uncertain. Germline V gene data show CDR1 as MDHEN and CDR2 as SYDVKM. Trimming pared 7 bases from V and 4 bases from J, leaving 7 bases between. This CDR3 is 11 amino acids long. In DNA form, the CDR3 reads TGTGCCAGCAAAAGGAGCTATGGCTACACCTTC. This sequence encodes CASKRSYGYTF.

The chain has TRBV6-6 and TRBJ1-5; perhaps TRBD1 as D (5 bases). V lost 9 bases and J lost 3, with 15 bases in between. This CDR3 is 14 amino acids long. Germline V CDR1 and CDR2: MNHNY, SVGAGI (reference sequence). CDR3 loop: CASTGELANQPQHF. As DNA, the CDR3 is TGTGCCAGTACAGGTGAGCTTGCCAATCAGCCCCAGCATTTT.

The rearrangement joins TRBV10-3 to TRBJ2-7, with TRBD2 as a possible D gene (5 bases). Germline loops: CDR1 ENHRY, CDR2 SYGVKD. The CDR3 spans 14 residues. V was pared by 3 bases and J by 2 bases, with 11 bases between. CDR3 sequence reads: CAISEGLAPYEQYF. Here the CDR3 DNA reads TGTGCCATCAGTGAAGGGCTAGCTCCCTACGAGCAGTACTTC.

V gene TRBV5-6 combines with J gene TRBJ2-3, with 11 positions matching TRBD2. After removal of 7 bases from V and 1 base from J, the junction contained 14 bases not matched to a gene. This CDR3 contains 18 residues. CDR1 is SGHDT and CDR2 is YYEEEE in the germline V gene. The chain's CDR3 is CASGKTSGEGVGTDTQYF. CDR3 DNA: TGTGCCAGCGGAAAGACTAGCGGGGAGGGGGTGGGCACAGATACGCAGTATTTT. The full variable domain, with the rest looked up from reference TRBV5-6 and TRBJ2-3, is DAGVTQSPTHLIKTRGQQVTLRCSPKSGHDTVSWYQQALGQGPQFIFQYYEEEERQRGNFPDRFSGHQFPNYSSELNVNALLLGDSALYLCASGKTSGEGVGTDTQYFGPGTRLTVL.

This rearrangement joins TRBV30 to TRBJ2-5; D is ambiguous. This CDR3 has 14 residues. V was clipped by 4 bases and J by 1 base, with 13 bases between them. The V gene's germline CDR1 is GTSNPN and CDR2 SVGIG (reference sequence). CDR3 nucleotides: TGTGCCTGGACCCCTACAGATTTCCAAGAGACCCAGTACTTC. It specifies CAWTPTDFQETQYF.

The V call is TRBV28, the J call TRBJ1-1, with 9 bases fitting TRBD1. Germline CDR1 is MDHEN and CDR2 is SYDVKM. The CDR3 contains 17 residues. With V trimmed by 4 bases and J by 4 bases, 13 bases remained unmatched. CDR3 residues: CASSWDREKCKGTEAFF. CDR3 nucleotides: TGTGCCAGCAGTTGGGACAGGGAGAAGTGTAAGGGCACTGAAGCTTTCTTT.

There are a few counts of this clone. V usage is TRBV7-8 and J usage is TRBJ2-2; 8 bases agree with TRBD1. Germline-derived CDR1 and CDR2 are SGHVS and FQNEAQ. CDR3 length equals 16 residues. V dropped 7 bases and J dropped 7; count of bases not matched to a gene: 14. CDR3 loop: CASNLREAGGSGELFF. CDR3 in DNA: TGTGCCAGCAACCTCAGGGAGGCAGGGGGCAGCGGGGAGCTGTTTTTT.

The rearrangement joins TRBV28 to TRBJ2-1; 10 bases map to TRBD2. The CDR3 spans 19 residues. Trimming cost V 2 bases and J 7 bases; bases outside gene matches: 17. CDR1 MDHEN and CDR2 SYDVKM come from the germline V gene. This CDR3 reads CASSLRKGPASGSINEQFF. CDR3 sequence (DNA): TGTGCCAGCAGTTTAAGGAAGGGTCCTGCTAGCGGGAGTATTAATGAGCAGTTCTTC.

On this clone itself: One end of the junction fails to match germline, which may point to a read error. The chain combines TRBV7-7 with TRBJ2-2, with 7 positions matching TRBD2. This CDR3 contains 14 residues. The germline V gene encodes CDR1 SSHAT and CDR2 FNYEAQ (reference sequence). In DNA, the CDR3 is TGTGCTAGCAGCTCGGGGGGGAACACCGGGGAGCTGTTTTTT. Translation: CASSSGGNTGELFF.

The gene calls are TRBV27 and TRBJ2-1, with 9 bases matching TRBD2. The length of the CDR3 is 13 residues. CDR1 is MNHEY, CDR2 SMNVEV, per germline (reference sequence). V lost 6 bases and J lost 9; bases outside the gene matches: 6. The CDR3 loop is CASRGGRAVEQFF. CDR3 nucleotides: TGTGCCAGCAGGGGCGGGAGGGCCGTTGAGCAGTTCTTC.

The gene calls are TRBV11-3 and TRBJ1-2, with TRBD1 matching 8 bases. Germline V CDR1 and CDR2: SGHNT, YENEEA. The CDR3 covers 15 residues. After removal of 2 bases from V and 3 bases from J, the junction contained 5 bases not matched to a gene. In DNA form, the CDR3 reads TGTGCCAGCAGCTTACAGGGGGCGATGGACTATGGCTACACCTTC. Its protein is CASSLQGAMDYGYTF.

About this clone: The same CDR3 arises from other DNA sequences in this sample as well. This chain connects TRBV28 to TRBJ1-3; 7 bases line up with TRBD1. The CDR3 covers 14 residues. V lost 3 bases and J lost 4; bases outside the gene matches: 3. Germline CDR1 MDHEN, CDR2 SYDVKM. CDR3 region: CASSFRDSGNTIYF. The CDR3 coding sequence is TGTGCCAGCAGTTTCCGGGACAGCGGAAACACCATATATTTT.

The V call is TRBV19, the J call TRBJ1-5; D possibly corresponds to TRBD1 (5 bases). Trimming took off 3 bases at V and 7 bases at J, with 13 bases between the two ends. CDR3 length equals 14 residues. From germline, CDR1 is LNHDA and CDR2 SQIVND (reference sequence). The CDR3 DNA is TGTGCCAGTAGTATCGGGGGGATAAGACAGCCCCAGCATTTT. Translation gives CASSIGGIRQPQHF. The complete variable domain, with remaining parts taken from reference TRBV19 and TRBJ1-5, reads DGGITQSPKYLFRKEGQNVTLSCEQNLNHDAMYWYRQDPGQGLRLIYYSQIVNDFQKGDIAEGYSVSREKKESFPLTVTSAQKNPTAFYLCASSIGGIRQPQHFGDGTRLSIL.

DNA for the CDR3: TGCAGCTATGAGACAGGGGGCACTGAAGCTTTCTTT. As protein: CSYETGGTEAFF. This chain joins TRBV29-1 and TRBJ1-1; the match to TRBD1 covers 9 bases. Germline V lookup: CDR1 SQVTM, CDR2 ANQGSEA. This CDR3 is built from 12 residues. Losses at the gene ends were 8 bases for V and 4 bases for J; bases not matched to a gene: 5.

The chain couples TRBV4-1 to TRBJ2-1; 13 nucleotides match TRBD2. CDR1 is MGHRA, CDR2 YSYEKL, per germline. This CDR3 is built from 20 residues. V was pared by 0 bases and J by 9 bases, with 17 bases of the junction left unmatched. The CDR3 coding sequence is TGCGCCAGCAGCCAAGAGCGAGGGACTAGCGGGACGCCACCAAGGGGTGAGCAGTTCTTC. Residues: CASSQERGTSGTPPRGEQFF.

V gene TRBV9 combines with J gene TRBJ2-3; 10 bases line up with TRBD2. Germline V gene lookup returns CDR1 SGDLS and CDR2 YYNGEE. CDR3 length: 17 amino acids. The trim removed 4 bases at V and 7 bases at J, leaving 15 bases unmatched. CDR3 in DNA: TGTGCCAGCAGCCCCCCTACTAGCGGGAACTTGAGGAATACGCAGTATTTT. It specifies CASSPPTSGNLRNTQYF.

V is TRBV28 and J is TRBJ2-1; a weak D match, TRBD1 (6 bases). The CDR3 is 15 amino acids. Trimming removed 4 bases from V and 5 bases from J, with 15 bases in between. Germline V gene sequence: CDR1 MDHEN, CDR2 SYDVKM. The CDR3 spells CASSSPHRGNNEQFF. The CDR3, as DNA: TGTGCCAGCAGTTCACCCCATAGGGGGAACAATGAGCAGTTCTTC.

The DNA of the CDR3 is TGTGCCAGCAGCGGACAGGGTCGGCACAATGAGCAGTTCTTC. This codes for CASSGQGRHNEQFF. The chain uses TRBV9 and TRBJ2-1; 7 bases fit TRBD1. Germline V gives CDR1 SGDLS, CDR2 YYNGEE. V lost 3 bases, J lost 5 bases, and 5 bases stayed unmatched. The CDR3 sequence is 14 residues long.